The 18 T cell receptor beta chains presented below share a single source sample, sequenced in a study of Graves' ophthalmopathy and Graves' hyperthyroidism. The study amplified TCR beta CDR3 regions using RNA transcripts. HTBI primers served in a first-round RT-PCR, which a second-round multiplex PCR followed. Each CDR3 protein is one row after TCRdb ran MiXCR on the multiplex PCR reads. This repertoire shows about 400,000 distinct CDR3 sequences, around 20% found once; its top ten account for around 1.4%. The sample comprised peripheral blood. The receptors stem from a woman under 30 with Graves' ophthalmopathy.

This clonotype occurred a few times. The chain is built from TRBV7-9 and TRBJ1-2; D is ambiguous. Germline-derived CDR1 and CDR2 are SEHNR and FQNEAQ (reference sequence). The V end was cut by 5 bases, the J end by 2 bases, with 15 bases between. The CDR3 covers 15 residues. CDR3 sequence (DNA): TGTGCCAGCAGCCCAGTAGTGGCGGTCAACTATGGCTACACCTTC. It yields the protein CASSPVVAVNYGYTF.

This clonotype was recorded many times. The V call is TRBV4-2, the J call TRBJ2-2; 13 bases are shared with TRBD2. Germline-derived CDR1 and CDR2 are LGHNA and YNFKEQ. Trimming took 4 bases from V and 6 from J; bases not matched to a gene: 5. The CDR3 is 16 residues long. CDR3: CASSPGLAGVPGELFF. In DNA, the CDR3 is TGTGCCAGCAGCCCAGGACTAGCGGGAGTCCCCGGGGAGCTGTTTTTT.

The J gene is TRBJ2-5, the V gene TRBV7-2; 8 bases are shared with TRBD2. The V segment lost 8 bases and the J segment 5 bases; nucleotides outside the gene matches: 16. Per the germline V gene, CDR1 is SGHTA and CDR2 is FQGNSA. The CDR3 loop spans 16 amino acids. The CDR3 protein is CASAPPRAGEIETQYF. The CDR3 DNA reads TGTGCCAGCGCTCCCCCGCGAGCGGGAGAAATCGAGACCCAGTACTTC.

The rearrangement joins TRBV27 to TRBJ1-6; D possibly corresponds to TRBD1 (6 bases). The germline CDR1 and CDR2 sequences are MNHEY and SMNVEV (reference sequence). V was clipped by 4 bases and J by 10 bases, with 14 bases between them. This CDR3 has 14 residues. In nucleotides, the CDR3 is TGTGCCAGCAGTTGGGGGGGGGCCTCCTCACCCCTCCACTTT. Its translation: CASSWGGASSPLHF.

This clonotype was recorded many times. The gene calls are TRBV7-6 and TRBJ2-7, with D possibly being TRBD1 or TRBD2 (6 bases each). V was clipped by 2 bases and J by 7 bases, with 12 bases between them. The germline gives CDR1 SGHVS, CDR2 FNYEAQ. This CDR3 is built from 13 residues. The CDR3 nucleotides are TGTGCCAGCAGCTTAAGGGGGGCAAAGGAGCAGTACTTC. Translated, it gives CASSLRGAKEQYF.

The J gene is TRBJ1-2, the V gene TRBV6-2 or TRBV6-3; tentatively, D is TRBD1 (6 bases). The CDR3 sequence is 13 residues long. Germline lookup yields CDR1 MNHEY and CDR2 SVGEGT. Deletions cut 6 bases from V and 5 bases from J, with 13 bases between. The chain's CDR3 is CASSDRLEYGYTF. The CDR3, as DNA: TGTGCCAGCAGCGACAGGTTGGAGTATGGCTACACCTTC.

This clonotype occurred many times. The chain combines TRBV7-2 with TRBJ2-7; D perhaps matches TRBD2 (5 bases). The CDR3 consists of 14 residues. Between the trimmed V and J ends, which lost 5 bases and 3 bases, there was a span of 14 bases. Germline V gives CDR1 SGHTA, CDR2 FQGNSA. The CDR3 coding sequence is TGTGCCAGCAGCGCGGGCCATGGGTTCTACGAGCAGTACTTC. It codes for CASSAGHGFYEQYF.

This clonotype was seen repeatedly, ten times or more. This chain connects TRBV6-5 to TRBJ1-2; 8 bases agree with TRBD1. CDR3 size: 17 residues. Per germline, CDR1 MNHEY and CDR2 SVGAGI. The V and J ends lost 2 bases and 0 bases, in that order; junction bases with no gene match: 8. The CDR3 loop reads CASSYPEGQGANYGYTF. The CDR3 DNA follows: TGTGCCAGCAGTTACCCCGAAGGACAGGGAGCTAACTATGGCTACACCTTC.

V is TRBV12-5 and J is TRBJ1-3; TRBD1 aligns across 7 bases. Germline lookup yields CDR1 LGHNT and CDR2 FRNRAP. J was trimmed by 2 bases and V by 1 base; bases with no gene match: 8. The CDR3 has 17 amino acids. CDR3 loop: CASGLAPTTGPGNTIYF. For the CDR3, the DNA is TGTGCTAGTGGTTTGGCCCCAACGACAGGGCCTGGAAACACCATATATTTT.

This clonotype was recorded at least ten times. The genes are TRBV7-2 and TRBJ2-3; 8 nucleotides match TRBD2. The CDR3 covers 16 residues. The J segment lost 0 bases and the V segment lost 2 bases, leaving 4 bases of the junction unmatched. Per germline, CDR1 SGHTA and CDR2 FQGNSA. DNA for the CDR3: TGTGCCAGCAGCTTACGGGCTAGCGGGAGCACAGATACGCAGTATTTT. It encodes CASSLRASGSTDTQYF.

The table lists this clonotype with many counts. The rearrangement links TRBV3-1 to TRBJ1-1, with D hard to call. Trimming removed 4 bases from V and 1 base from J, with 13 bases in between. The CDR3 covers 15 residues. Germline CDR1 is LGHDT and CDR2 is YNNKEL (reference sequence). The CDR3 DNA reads TGTGCCAGCAGCCGACCCCACGGATCGAACACTGAAGCTTTCTTT. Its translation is CASSRPHGSNTEAFF.

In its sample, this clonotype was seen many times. The CDR3 is CASSLTSGGAVELFF. The DNA of the CDR3 is TGTGCCAGCAGCCTGACTAGCGGGGGGGCGGTGGAGCTGTTTTTT. This chain connects TRBV7-2 to TRBJ2-2; 14 nucleotides line up with TRBD2. Germline V gene sequence: CDR1 SGHTA, CDR2 FQGNSA. The trim removed 5 bases at V and 10 bases at J, leaving 6 bases unmatched. The CDR3 loop spans 15 amino acids.

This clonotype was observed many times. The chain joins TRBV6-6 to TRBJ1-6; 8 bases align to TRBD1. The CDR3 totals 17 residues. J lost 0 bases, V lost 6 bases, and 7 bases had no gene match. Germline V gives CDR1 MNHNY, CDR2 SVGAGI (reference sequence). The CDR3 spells CASRIDRGHSYNSPLHF. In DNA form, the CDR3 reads TGTGCCAGCAGAATTGACAGGGGACACTCCTATAATTCACCCCTCCACTTT.

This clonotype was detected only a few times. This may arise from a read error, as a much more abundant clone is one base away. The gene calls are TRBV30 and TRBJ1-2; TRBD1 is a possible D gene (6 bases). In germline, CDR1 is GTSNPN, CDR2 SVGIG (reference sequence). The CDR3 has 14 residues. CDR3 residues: CASSRGGGNYDYTF. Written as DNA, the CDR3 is TGTGCCTCCAGCCGAGGGGGTGGTAACTATGACTACACCTTC.

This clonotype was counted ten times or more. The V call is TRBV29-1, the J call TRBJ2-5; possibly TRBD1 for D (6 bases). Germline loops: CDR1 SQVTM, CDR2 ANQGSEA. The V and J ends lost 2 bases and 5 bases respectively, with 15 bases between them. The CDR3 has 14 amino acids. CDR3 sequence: CSVEFGRGDETQYF. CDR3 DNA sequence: TGCAGCGTTGAATTCGGCAGGGGAGACGAGACCCAGTACTTC.

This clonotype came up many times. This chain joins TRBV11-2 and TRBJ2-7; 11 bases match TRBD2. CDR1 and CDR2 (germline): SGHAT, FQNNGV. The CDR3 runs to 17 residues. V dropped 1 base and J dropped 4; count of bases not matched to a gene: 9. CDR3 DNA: TGTGCCAGCAGCTTAGTTCCGCTTCTAGCGGGGGGTTACGAGCAGTACTTC. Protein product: CASSLVPLLAGGYEQYF. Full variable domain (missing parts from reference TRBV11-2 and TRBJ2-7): EAGVAQSPRYKIIEKRQSVAFWCNPISGHATLYWYQQILGQGPKLLIQFQNNGVVDDSQLPKDRFSAERLKGVDSTLKIQPAKLEDSAVYLCASSLVPLLAGGYEQYFGPGTRLTVT.

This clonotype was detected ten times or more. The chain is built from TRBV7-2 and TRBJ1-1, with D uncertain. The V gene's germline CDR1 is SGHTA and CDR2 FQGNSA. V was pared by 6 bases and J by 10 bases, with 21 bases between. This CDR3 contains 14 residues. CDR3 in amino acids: CASRDPGPREGAFF. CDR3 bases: TGTGCCAGCAGGGACCCCGGGCCCCGGGAGGGAGCTTTCTTT. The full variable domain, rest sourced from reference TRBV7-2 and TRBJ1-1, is GAGVSQSPSNKVTEKGKDVELRCDPISGHTALYWYRQSLGQGLEFLIYFQGNSAPDKSGLPSDRFSAERTGGSVSTLTIQRTQQEDSAVYLCASRDPGPREGAFFGQGTRLTVV.

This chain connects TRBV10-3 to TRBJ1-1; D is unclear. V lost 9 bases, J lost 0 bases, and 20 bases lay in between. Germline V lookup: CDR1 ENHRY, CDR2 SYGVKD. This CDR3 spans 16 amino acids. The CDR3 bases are TGTGCCATATCACTCTCCAGGACGTATATGAACACTGAAGCTTTCTTT. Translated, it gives CAISLSRTYMNTEAFF.